The 30 T cell receptor beta chains below come from one sample, sequenced in a study of cytomegalovirus exposure and HLA in healthy donors. The PCR used 60 Vbeta and 13 Jbeta primers. Sequenced by immunoSEQ multiplex PCR; TCRdb stores in-frame clones only, minus some. The sample data list under 200,000 clones. The sample comprised PBMCs. The receptors shown here come from a man between 25 and 39 years old in good health and CMV-seronegative.

The chain joins TRBV4-2 to TRBJ2-2; TRBD1 is a possible D gene (5 bases). Germline-derived CDR1 and CDR2 are LGHNA and YNFKEQ. Trimming cost V 4 bases and J 1 base, with 7 bases left between them. The CDR3 extends over 14 amino acids. In DNA form, the CDR3 reads TGTGCCAGCAGCCTTGGACAGAACACCGGGGAGCTGTTTTTT. Protein sequence: CASSLGQNTGELFF.

The rearrangement joins TRBV29-1 to TRBJ1-2; possibly TRBD1 for D (5 bases). V shed 6 bases and J shed 2 bases, with 13 bases lying between them. This CDR3 region has 13 residues. Germline-derived CDR1 and CDR2 are SQVTM and ANQGSEA. As DNA, the CDR3 is TGCAGCGTCGTCAGGGAGGGAAACTATGGCTACACCTTC. It encodes CSVVREGNYGYTF.

The V gene is TRBV5-6, the J gene TRBJ2-2, with 7 bases matching TRBD1. The CDR3 runs 15 residues. Per the germline V gene, CDR1 is SGHDT and CDR2 is YYEEEE. The V segment lost 0 bases and the J segment 6 bases; nucleotides outside the gene matches: 5. CDR3 nucleotide sequence: TGTGCCAGCAGCTTGGTTAATACAGGGGCCGGGGAGCTGTTTTTT. Its protein product is CASSLVNTGAGELFF.

The V and J genes are TRBV5-1 and TRBJ2-7, with a tentative D call TRBD2 (6 bases). In germline, CDR1 is SGHRS, CDR2 YFSETQ. The CDR3 is made up of 13 amino acids. V gave up 2 bases and J gave up 5 bases, with 11 bases separating them. CDR3 in DNA: TGCGCCAGCAGCTTCGGGACTCGCGACGAGCAGTACTTC. Encoded protein: CASSFGTRDEQYF.

The V call is TRBV11-2, the J call TRBJ1-1; D gene uncertain. CDR1 and CDR2 from the germline V gene are SGHAT and FQNNGV. The CDR3 totals 15 residues. V shed 5 bases and J shed 7 bases, with 20 bases lying between them. The CDR3: CASSLNTIVGDEAFF. The CDR3 DNA follows: TGTGCCAGCAGCCTAAATACAATAGTAGGAGATGAAGCTTTCTTT. The full variable domain, completed using reference TRBV11-2 and TRBJ1-1, is EAGVAQSPRYKIIEKRQSVAFWCNPISGHATLYWYQQILGQGPKLLIQFQNNGVVDDSQLPKDRFSAERLKGVDSTLKIQPAKLEDSAVYLCASSLNTIVGDEAFFGQGTRLTVV.

This CDR3 is CASSLSPSGVGYGYTF. The CDR3 nucleotides are TGCGCCAGCAGCTTATCCCCGAGCGGGGTAGGCTATGGCTACACCTTC. The chain combines TRBV5-1 with TRBJ1-2; D is unclear. Trimming removed 2 bases at V and 4 bases at J, with 18 bases between. This CDR3 has 16 amino acids. Germline V gene lookup returns CDR1 SGHRS and CDR2 YFSETQ.

The chain has TRBV11-2 and TRBJ1-5; perhaps TRBD1 as D (5 bases). The germline gives CDR1 SGHAT, CDR2 FQNNGV. This CDR3 contains 15 residues. V was shortened by 1 base and J by 7 bases, with 14 bases between the two germline ends. In DNA form, the CDR3 reads TGTGCCAGCAGCTTAGCACCCCTTGGGGGGCAGCCCCAGCATTTT. This gives the protein CASSLAPLGGQPQHF.

The genes are TRBV2 and TRBJ1-4; TRBD1 agrees at 7 bases. Losses at the gene ends were 6 bases for V and 10 bases for J; bases not matched to a gene: 14. The CDR3 loop spans 15 amino acids. In germline, CDR1 is SNHLY, CDR2 FYNNEI. CDR3 DNA sequence: TGTGCCAGCAGGGGAATAGGGGGCCGGTATGGAAAACTGTTTTTT. Translating gives CASRGIGGRYGKLFF.

The chain is built from TRBV6-5 and TRBJ2-5, with 7 bases matching TRBD2. The better agreement between TRBJ2-7 and the DNA end casts doubt on the J call. The CDR3 has 15 residues. Germline lookup yields CDR1 MNHEY and CDR2 SVGAGI. The CDR3 bases are TGTGCCAGCAGGACCCAGGGAGGGGTCTACCACGAGCAGTACTTC. Amino acids: CASRTQGGVYHEQYF.

CDR3 in amino acids: CASSEVGTSGNYEQYF. The CDR3 bases are TGTGCCAGCAGTGAAGTTGGGACTAGCGGAAACTACGAGCAGTACTTC. J is TRBJ2-7 and V is TRBV6-1; 11 bases line up with TRBD2. Germline CDR1 MNHNS, CDR2 SASEGT. Trimming took 1 base from V and 3 from J; bases not matched to a gene: 5. The CDR3 consists of 16 residues.

This chain connects TRBV5-1 to TRBJ2-1; 11 bases map to TRBD1. J gave up 1 base and V 4 bases, and 4 bases lay outside the gene matches. The germline V gene encodes CDR1 SGHRS and CDR2 YFSETQ. This CDR3 comprises 16 residues. CDR3 in amino acids: CASSIGQGASYNEQFF. CDR3 bases: TGCGCCAGCAGCATAGGACAGGGGGCATCCTACAATGAGCAGTTCTTC.

The chain links TRBV19 to TRBJ1-3; 8 bases fit TRBD1. Germline lookup yields CDR1 LNHDA and CDR2 SQIVND (reference sequence). With 3 bases clipped from V and 1 base from J, the junction kept 2 bases outside the gene matches. This CDR3 has 15 residues. CDR3 DNA sequence: TGTGCCAGTAGTATGGACAGGGAATCTGGAAACACCATATATTTT. It encodes CASSMDRESGNTIYF.

V and J are TRBV11-3 and TRBJ2-1, with 7 bases aligning to TRBD2. Trimming at V came to 1 base and at J to 4 bases, leaving 4 bases not matched to a gene. In germline, CDR1 is SGHNT, CDR2 YENEEA. CDR3 length: 15 amino acids. This CDR3 is CASSLGGRGYNEQFF. The CDR3 nucleotides are TGTGCCAGCAGCTTAGGCGGGAGAGGTTACAATGAGCAGTTCTTC.

The chain has TRBV28 and TRBJ1-5; 9 bases agree with TRBD1. Germline lookup yields CDR1 MDHEN and CDR2 SYDVKM. With V trimmed by 11 bases and J by 1 base, 12 bases remained unmatched. This CDR3 region has 16 residues. The CDR3 region is CAAMTGGTRSNQPQHF. The CDR3, as DNA: TGTGCCGCAATGACAGGGGGAACTCGGAGCAATCAGCCCCAGCATTTT.

This rearrangement joins TRBV6-5 to TRBJ2-6, with D unresolved. Deletions cut 1 base from V and 1 base from J, with 8 bases between. This CDR3 is 16 amino acids long. CDR1 and CDR2 from the germline V gene are MNHEY and SVGAGI. The CDR3 DNA reads as TGTGCCAGCAGTTACTTCGTCTTGTCTGGGGCCAACGTCCTGACTTTC. Residues: CASSYFVLSGANVLTF.

The chain employs TRBV6-5 and TRBJ1-6; D may be TRBD1 (5 bases). Between the trimmed V and J ends, which lost 8 bases and 7 bases, there was a span of 12 bases. The CDR3 covers 13 residues. The germline CDR1 and CDR2 sequences are MNHEY and SVGAGI. CDR3 protein: CASGGTGNSPLHF. The CDR3 DNA reads as TGTGCCAGCGGGGGGACGGGGAATTCACCCCTCCACTTT.

The rearrangement links TRBV28 to TRBJ2-1; 8 bases match TRBD1. The CDR3 extends over 15 amino acids. J was trimmed by 1 base and V by 4 bases; bases with no gene match: 3. Germline CDR1 reads MDHEN; CDR2 reads SYDVKM. The CDR3 DNA reads TGTGCCAGCAGTTCCGGACAGGGTTCCTACAATGAGCAGTTCTTC. Amino acids: CASSSGQGSYNEQFF.

The chain employs TRBV2 and TRBJ2-7, with 10 bases that match TRBD2. Germline CDR1 and CDR2: SNHLY and FYNNEI. This CDR3 region has 16 residues. The V and J ends lost 0 bases and 5 bases, in that order; junction bases with no gene match: 7. CDR3: CASSEATPSGGHEQYF. In DNA form, the CDR3 reads TGTGCCAGCAGTGAAGCGACGCCTAGCGGGGGCCACGAGCAGTACTTC.

This chain links TRBV25-1 with TRBJ2-5; weak D call: TRBD1 (6 bases). Germline lookup yields CDR1 MGHDK and CDR2 SYGVNS. V dropped 2 bases and J dropped 4 bases, with 14 bases sitting between them. There are 15 residues in the CDR3. The CDR3 coding sequence is TGTGCCAGCAGTGAAGGCCAGGGGCTAGGAGAGACCCAGTACTTC. Its translation is CASSEGQGLGETQYF. Based on the CDR3 plus reference TRBV25-1 and TRBJ2-5, the full variable domain is EADIYQTPRYLVIGTGKKITLECSQTMGHDKMYWYQQDPGMELHLIHYSYGVNSTEKGDLSSESTVSRIRTEHFPLTLESARPSHTSQYLCASSEGQGLGETQYFGPGTRLLVL.

The V gene is TRBV9, the J gene TRBJ1-5; 8 bases fit TRBD1. Germline V gene data show CDR1 as SGDLS and CDR2 as YYNGEE. V was pared by 0 bases and J by 6 bases, with 17 bases of the junction left unmatched. The CDR3 runs 19 residues. The CDR3 DNA sequence: TGTGCCAGCAGCGTAGACCAGGGGGCTAACCCGAGGTACGGTCAGCCCCAGCATTTT. Amino acid sequence: CASSVDQGANPRYGQPQHF.

About this clone itself: Compared with germline, one end of the junction differs, possibly owing to a read error. This chain joins TRBV11-2 and TRBJ2-7; 7 positions agree with TRBD1. The CDR3 runs 12 residues. Germline loops: CDR1 SGHAT, CDR2 FQNNGV. DNA of the CDR3: TGTGCCAGCAGCTATCTCGGACAGGACTTAAGGTTC. Protein: CASSYLGQDLRF.

This chain connects TRBV19 to TRBJ2-7; 8 nucleotides agree with TRBD1. The CDR3 sequence is 15 residues long. The J segment lost 4 bases and the V segment lost 6 bases, leaving 11 bases of the junction unmatched. The germline gives CDR1 LNHDA, CDR2 SQIVND (reference sequence). This CDR3 reads CASSATGTGDYEQYF. CDR3 sequence (DNA): TGTGCCAGTAGCGCTACCGGGACAGGTGATTACGAGCAGTACTTC. The full variable domain, completed using reference TRBV19 and TRBJ2-7, is DGGITQSPKYLFRKEGQNVTLSCEQNLNHDAMYWYRQDPGQGLRLIYYSQIVNDFQKGDIAEGYSVSREKKESFPLTVTSAQKNPTAFYLCASSATGTGDYEQYFGPGTRLTVT.

The gene calls are TRBV5-4 and TRBJ2-3; 11 bases match TRBD2. This CDR3 has 15 residues. Germline V gene data show CDR1 as SGHNT and CDR2 as YYREEE (reference sequence). J gave up 6 bases and V 4 bases, and 7 bases lay outside the gene matches. Here the CDR3 DNA reads TGTGCCAGCAGCCTTAGCGGGAGGGCCTTGGATACGCAGTATTTT. Encoded protein: CASSLSGRALDTQYF.

The V and J genes are TRBV7-9 and TRBJ2-7, with a weak D call TRBD1 (6 bases). V shed 1 base and J shed 4 bases, with 20 bases lying between them. CDR1 is SEHNR and CDR2 is FQNEAQ in the germline V gene (reference sequence). The CDR3 loop spans 17 amino acids. CDR3 in DNA: TGTGCCAGCAGCTTAGAGGCCAGGGGTATGCCCTCGTACGAGCAGTACTTC. This sequence encodes CASSLEARGMPSYEQYF.

The chain joins TRBV28 to TRBJ1-1; D is perhaps TRBD1 (5 bases). Per the germline V gene, CDR1 is MDHEN and CDR2 is SYDVKM. V gave up 3 bases and J gave up 4 bases, with 15 bases separating them. The CDR3 contains 15 residues. The CDR3 reads CASSLVGGDSTEAFF. In nucleotides, the CDR3 is TGTGCCAGCAGTTTGGTCGGGGGGGATTCCACTGAAGCTTTCTTT.

The V gene is TRBV6-1, the J gene TRBJ2-1; perhaps TRBD2 as D (5 bases). Germline V gene sequence: CDR1 MNHNS, CDR2 SASEGT. There are 15 residues in the CDR3. Between the trimmed V and J ends, which lost 2 bases and 0 bases, there was a span of 8 bases. CDR3 DNA sequence: TGTGCCAGCAGTGAATTGGGGAGCTCCTACAATGAGCAGTTCTTC. Amino acids: CASSELGSSYNEQFF.

The J gene is TRBJ1-1, the V gene TRBV9, with 7 nucleotides matching TRBD1. Trimming took 4 bases from V and 4 from J; bases not matched to a gene: 4. The CDR3 consists of 13 residues. Germline lookup yields CDR1 SGDLS and CDR2 YYNGEE. CDR3 in amino acids: CASSPRDSTEAFF. In DNA form, the CDR3 reads TGTGCCAGCAGCCCGCGGGACAGCACTGAAGCTTTCTTT. Looking up the rest from reference TRBV9 and TRBJ1-1 gives the full variable domain: DSGVTQTPKHLITATGQRVTLRCSPRSGDLSVYWYQQSLDQGLQFLIQYYNGEERAKGNILERFSAQQFPDLHSELNLSSLELGDSALYFCASSPRDSTEAFFGQGTRLTVV.

The chain combines TRBV7-2 with TRBJ1-1; 7 bases agree with TRBD1. V trimming: 1 base; J trimming: 7 bases; junction bases outside the gene matches: 12. Germline V gene data show CDR1 as SGHTA and CDR2 as FQGNSA. This CDR3 region has 16 residues. The CDR3 DNA follows: TGTGCCAGCAGCTTAGTTGCCTTCGACAGGGCAAATGAAGCTTTCTTT. Amino acid sequence: CASSLVAFDRANEAFF.

This rearrangement joins TRBV28 to TRBJ2-5; tentative D call: TRBD2 (6 bases). Germline CDR1 MDHEN, CDR2 SYDVKM. The CDR3 totals 13 residues. With 7 bases removed from V and 2 bases from J, the gap between germline ends came to 11 bases. This CDR3 is CASTPGGQETQYF. DNA of the CDR3: TGTGCCAGCACCCCCGGGGGACAAGAGACCCAGTACTTC.

The V gene is TRBV5-1, the J gene TRBJ2-5; TRBD1 matches at 7 bases. The ends lost 2 bases at V and 0 bases at J; junction bases unmatched: 4. This CDR3 is built from 15 residues. Germline CDR1 and CDR2: SGHRS and YFSETQ. The CDR3 reads CASSFTTGDQETQYF. CDR3 sequence (DNA): TGCGCCAGCAGCTTTACTACAGGGGACCAAGAGACCCAGTACTTC. Together with reference TRBV5-1 and TRBJ2-5, the CDR3 gives the full variable domain: KAGVTQTPRYLIKTRGQQVTLSCSPISGHRSVSWYQQTPGQGLQFLFEYFSETQRNKGNFPGRFSGRQFSNSRSEMNVSTLELGDSALYLCASSFTTGDQETQYFGPGTRLLVL.